This TCR beta chain came from a study of identical twins. Regarding the study as a whole: Modelling approaches yielded underestimates of out-of-frame TCR alpha sharing between monozygotic twins. Not following the same donors, the study drew its conclusions from cross-sectional statistical analysis. Analyses of zero insertions could be partly confounded by invariant MAIT and iNKT cells.

This clonotype was counted between two and nine times. Its target is not known. Trimming left V 1 base short and J 1 base short, with 10 bases between. The CDR3 contains 15 residues. Germline V gene data show CDR1 as LGHDT and CDR2 as YNNKEL (reference sequence). In TCRdb, the 5' RACE reads were re-called with MiXCR into one record per CDR3 protein. The table records around 960,000 distinct CDR3 sequences, about 12% of them present only once. These data also featured in a second study, about yellow fever vaccine responses in identical twins.

Sample: PBMCs. This receptor was taken from a woman in her late teens or twenties in good health. The chain couples TRBV3-1 to TRBJ1-1; maybe TRBD1 (5 bases). The CDR3 sequence: CASSQVGGSNTEAFF. The CDR3 DNA sequence: TGTGCCAGCAGCCAAGTCGGGGGTTCGAACACTGAAGCTTTCTTT.